The entry that follows covers one TCR beta chain sequence. Its target is unknown. This sample is drawn from a study of blood T cells in healthy people across ages. Study-level findings and limits: Correlation between TCR beta diversity and naive T cell percentage was strong. Estimates drawn from one million T cells were deemed to understate diversity.

Total RNA extracted from each sample amounted to at least 5 micrograms. This CDR3 is built from 15 residues. Trimming took off 0 bases at V and 5 bases at J, with 15 bases between the two ends. In germline, CDR1 is SGHRS, CDR2 YFSETQ. Using a J-beta primer mix together with a sample-barcoded 5' primer, a second PCR was run for about 6 to 11 cycles. TCRdb reanalysed the 5' RACE reads using MiXCR and keeps one entry per CDR3 protein. The table has hundreds of thousands of distinct CDR3 sequences, around 21% seen once. The chain links TRBV5-1 to TRBJ2-7, with D perhaps matching TRBD2 (5 bases). Sequences were obtained from blood. This receptor was obtained from a man between 65 and 80 years old in good health. This CDR3 is CASSLAGGLRNEQYF. The CDR3 region has the DNA TGCGCCAGCAGCTTGGCGGGCGGGCTAAGGAACGAGCAGTACTTC.